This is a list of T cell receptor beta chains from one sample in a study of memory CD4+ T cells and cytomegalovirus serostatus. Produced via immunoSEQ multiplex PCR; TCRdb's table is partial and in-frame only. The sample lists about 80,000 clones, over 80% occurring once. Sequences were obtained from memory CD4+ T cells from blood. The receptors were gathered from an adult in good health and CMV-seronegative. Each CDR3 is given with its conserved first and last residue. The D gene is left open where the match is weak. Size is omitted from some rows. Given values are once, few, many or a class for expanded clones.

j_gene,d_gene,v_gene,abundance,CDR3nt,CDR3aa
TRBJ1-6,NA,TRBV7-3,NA,TGTGCCAGCAGCTTAGGGGGGTCGGATTCACCCCTCCACTTT,CASSLGGSDSPLHF
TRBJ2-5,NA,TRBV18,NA,TGTGCCAGCTCACCACCAGGGGACGGAGAGACCCAGTACTTC,CASSPPGDGETQYF
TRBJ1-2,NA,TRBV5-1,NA,TGCGCCAGCAGACATGGGTCCCGGGGGCCTACCTATGGCTACACCTTC,CASRHGSRGPTYGYTF
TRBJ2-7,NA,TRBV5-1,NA,TGCGCCAGCAGCAAAGCAGGGACGTCGGACGAGCAGTACTTC,CASSKAGTSDEQYF
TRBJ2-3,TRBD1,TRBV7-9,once,TGTGCCAGCAGCTACCGGGACAGGGACACAGATACGCAGTATTTT,CASSYRDRDTDTQYF
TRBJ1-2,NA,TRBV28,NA,TGTGCCAGCAAGGTCCCCGGGACCGGTAACTATGGCTACACCTTC,CASKVPGTGNYGYTF
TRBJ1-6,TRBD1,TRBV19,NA,TGTGCCAGTATGGGACAGCAATATTCACCCCTCCACTTT,CASMGQQYSPLHF
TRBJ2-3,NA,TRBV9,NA,TGTGCCAGCAGCGTTCGGGGCGGCACAGATACGCAGTATTTT,CASSVRGGTDTQYF
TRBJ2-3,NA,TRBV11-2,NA,TGTGCCAGCAGCTTAATCGGGGTTTGGACAGATACGCAGTATTTT,CASSLIGVWTDTQYF
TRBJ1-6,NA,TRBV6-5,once,TGTGCCAGCAGTCGAACTATTGGGAATTCACCCCTCCACTTT,CASSRTIGNSPLHF
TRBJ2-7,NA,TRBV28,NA,TGTGCCAGCAGTCCCAGACGGATGCTTCAATACGAGCAGTACTTC,CASSPRRMLQYEQYF
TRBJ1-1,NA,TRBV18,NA,TGTGCCAGCTCACCACAAAAAGACACTGAAGCTTTCTTT,CASSPQKDTEAFF
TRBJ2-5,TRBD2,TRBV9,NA,TGTGCCAGCAGCGTAGTAGCGGGGTACGGGGAGACCCAGTACTTC,CASSVVAGYGETQYF
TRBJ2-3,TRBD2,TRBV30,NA,TGTGCCTGGAGCTTGGGGGGGGGTTTCACAGATACGCAGTATTTT,CAWSLGGGFTDTQYF
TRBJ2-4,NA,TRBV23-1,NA,TGCGCCAGCGGTAGACAGAACTCGGACATTCAGTACTTC,CASGRQNSDIQYF
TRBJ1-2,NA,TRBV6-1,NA,TGTGCCACCGAAACGGGGGGGGGCTATGGCTACACCTTC,CATETGGGYGYTF
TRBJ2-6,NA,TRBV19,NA,TGTGCCAGTAGTTCTACAGTTACCTCTGGGGCCAACGTCCTGACTTTC,CASSSTVTSGANVLTF
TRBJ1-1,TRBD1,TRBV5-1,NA,TGCGCCAGCAGCCCCGGGACAGGGGGCTTGGTAGCTTTCTTT,CASSPGTGGLVAFF
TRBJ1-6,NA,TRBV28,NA,TGTGCCAGCAGTTTGGGGTGGGGACGGAGCTCCTATAATTCACCCCTCCACTTT,CASSLGWGRSSYNSPLHF
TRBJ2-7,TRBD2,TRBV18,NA,TGTGCCAGCTCACCGGTCGGGGGGGACCGTTACGAGCAGTACTTC,CASSPVGGDRYEQYF
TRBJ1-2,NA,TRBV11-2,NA,TGTGCCAGCAGCTTAGTGCTCGGGGCAGGGGCTGCATATGGCTACACCTTC,CASSLVLGAGAAYGYTF
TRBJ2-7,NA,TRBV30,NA,TGTGCCTGGAGCAATAGGGACGAGCAGTACTTC,CAWSNRDEQYF
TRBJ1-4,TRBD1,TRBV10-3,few,TGTGCCATCAGCGGGGGGCAGGGGGATGAAAAACTGTTTTTT,CAISGGQGDEKLFF
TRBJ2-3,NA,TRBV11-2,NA,TGTGCCAGCAGCTTTGCTCGGACAATGGATACGCAGTATTTT,CASSFARTMDTQYF
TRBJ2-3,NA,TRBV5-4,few,TGTGCCAGCAGCTTGACAGGCCCAGATACGCAGTATTTT,CASSLTGPDTQYF
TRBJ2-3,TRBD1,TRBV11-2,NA,TGTGCCAGCAGCACCCACGGGACAGACACAGATACGCAGTATTTT,CASSTHGTDTDTQYF
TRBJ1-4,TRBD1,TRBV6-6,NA,TGTGCCAGCAGTTACTCGACAGGGCTCGGGGAAAAACTGTTTTTT,CASSYSTGLGEKLFF
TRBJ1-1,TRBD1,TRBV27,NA,TGTGCCAGCAGTGCGACAGGGGTCACTGAAGCTTTCTTT,CASSATGVTEAFF
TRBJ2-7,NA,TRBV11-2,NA,TGTGCCAGCAGCTTAGAGGGTTTCTCCGGGAACTACGAGCAGTACTTC,CASSLEGFSGNYEQYF
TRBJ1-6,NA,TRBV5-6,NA,TGTGCCAGCAGCTCACTCACCCCTAATTCACCCCTCCACTTT,CASSSLTPNSPLHF
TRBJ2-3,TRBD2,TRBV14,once,TGTGCCAGCAGCCAAGATCGGGGGGGCCGGACAGATACGCAGTATTTT,CASSQDRGGRTDTQYF
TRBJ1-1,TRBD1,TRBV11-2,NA,TGTGCCAGCAGCAGAGCCGGGACAGGGGACACTGAAGCTTTCTTT,CASSRAGTGDTEAFF
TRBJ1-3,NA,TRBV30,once,TGTGCCTGGAGTCCTTTGGGAAACACCATATATTTT,CAWSPLGNTIYF
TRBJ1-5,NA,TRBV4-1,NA,TGCGCCAGCAGCCGAGGGGGGGGAGGGAATGACAATCAGCCCCAGCATTTT,CASSRGGGGNDNQPQHF
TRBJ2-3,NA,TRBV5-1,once,TGCGCCAGCAGTACGGACCCTCAAGTAGGTACGCAGTATTTT,CASSTDPQVGTQYF
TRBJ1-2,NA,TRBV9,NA,TGTGCCAGCAGCGTAGCCCCAGGTAGTAGGTTCTATGGCTACACCTTC,CASSVAPGSRFYGYTF
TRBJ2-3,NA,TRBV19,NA,TGTGCCAGTAGATCGATTGGGCGGGAAAATACGCAGTATTTT,CASRSIGRENTQYF
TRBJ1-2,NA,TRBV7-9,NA,TGTGCCAGCAGCTTAGAGTTGTCCTATGGCTACACCTTC,CASSLELSYGYTF
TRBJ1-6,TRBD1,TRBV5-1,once,TGCGCCAGCAGCTTGGAGTGGGGGACAGGGTCACCCCTCCACTTT,CASSLEWGTGSPLHF
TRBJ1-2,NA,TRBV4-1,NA,TGCGCCAGCAGCCAACAAAATCGGGGATTTTCATTCTATGGCTACACCTTC,CASSQQNRGFSFYGYTF
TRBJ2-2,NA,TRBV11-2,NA,TGTGCCAGCAGCTTAGTCAGGGCGACCGGGGAGCTGTTTTTT,CASSLVRATGELFF
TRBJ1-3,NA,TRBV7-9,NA,TGTGCCAGCAGCTTAATTGGTGACACCATATATTTT,CASSLIGDTIYF
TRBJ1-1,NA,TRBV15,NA,TGTGCCACCAGCAGAGATATTGGACCGACCCCAGGTGAAGCTTTCTTT,CATSRDIGPTPGEAFF
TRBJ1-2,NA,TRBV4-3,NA,TGCGCCAGCAGCCAAGATCTTGGGAGGGGCGCAGGCTACACCTTC,CASSQDLGRGAGYTF
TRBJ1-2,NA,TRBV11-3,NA,TGTGCCAGCAGCTTAAATCAGGGGTTAGGCTACACCTTC,CASSLNQGLGYTF
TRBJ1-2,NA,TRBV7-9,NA,TGTGCCAGCAGCTTAGACAGGGAAGGCTACACCTTC,CASSLDREGYTF
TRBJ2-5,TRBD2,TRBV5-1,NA,TGCGCCAGCAGCGCGGGACTAGCGGGCGAGACCCAGTACTTC,CASSAGLAGETQYF
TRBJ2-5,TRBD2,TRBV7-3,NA,TGTGCCAGCAGCCAAACCGGGACTAGCGAGGAGACCCAGTACTTC,CASSQTGTSEETQYF
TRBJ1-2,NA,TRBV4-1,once,TGCGCCAGCAGCCAAGTGGGGGGGCGGGGGTCGGGCTATGGCTACACCTTC,CASSQVGGRGSGYGYTF
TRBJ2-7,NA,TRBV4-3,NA,TGCGCCAGCAGCCAAGATTGGGTTGGAAAAGGCGAGCAGTACTTC,CASSQDWVGKGEQYF
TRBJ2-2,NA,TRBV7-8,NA,TGTGCCAGCAGCTTCAGGGGGGGCACCGGGGAGCTGTTTTTT,CASSFRGGTGELFF
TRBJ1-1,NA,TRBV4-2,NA,TGTGCCAGCAGCCAAGATCGGCTGAACACTGAAGCTTTCTTT,CASSQDRLNTEAFF
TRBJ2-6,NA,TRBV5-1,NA,TGCGCCAGCAGCTATACAGTATCCGGGGCCAACGTCCTGACTTTC,CASSYTVSGANVLTF
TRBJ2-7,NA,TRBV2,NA,TGTGCCAGCAGTGGGCGGGGGCACTCCTACGAGCAGTACTTC,CASSGRGHSYEQYF
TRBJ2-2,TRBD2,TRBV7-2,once,TGTGCCAGCAGCTTACGCCTAGCGGGGGGGCTTGGCACCGGGGAGCTGTTTTTT,CASSLRLAGGLGTGELFF
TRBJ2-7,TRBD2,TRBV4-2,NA,TGTGCCAGCGGATTAGCGGGGGCAATCTACGAGCAGTACTTC,CASGLAGAIYEQYF
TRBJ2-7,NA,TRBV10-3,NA,TGTGCCATCAGTGAAGGTCGGCAGGGACGTTACGAGCAGTACTTC,CAISEGRQGRYEQYF
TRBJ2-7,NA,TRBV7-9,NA,TGTGCCAGCAGCTTAGCGAGAGGGGTAACAGGGATTACCTACGAGCAGTACTTC,CASSLARGVTGITYEQYF
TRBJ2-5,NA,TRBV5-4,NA,TGTGCCAGCAGCCCGAATGGTAGGGGGGAGACCCAGTACTTC,CASSPNGRGETQYF